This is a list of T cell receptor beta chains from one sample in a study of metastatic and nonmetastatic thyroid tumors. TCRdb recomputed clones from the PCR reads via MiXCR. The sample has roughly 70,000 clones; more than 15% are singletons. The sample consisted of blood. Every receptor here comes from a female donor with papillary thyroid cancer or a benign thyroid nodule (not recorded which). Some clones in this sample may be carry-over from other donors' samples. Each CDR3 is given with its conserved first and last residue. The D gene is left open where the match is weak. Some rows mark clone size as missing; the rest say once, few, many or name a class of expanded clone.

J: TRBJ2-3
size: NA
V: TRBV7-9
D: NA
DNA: TGTGCCAGCAGATTAGGGCAGGGTACAGATACGCAGTATTTT
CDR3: CASRLGQGTDTQYF

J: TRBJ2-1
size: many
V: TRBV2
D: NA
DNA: TGTGCCAGCAGTGAAAGTCTCTCGCCTCGCAATGAGCAGTTCTTC
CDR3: CASSESLSPRNEQFF

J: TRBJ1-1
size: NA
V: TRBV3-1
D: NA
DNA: TGTGCCAGCGGCCAAGATCTCCGGAGGACTGAAGCCTTCTTT
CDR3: CASGQDLRRTEAFF

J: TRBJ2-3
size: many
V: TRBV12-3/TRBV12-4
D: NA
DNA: TGTGCCAGCAGTTTCCAGGGGGAGGATGCGCAGTATTTT
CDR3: CASSFQGEDAQYF

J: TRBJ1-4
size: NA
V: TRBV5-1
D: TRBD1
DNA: TGCGCCAGCAGCCAAGGGACAGGGAGCGGATATGAAAAACTGTTTTTT
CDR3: CASSQGTGSGYEKLFF

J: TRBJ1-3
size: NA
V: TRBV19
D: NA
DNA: TGTGCCAGTAGCCCTCGCGGAGTCTCTGGAAACACCATATATTTT
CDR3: CASSPRGVSGNTIYF

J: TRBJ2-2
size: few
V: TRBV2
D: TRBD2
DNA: TGTGCCAGCGGTTGGGGGAGGGGAGGCACCGGGGAGCTGTTTTTT
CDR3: CASGWGRGGTGELFF

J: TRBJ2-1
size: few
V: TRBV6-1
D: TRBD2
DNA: TGTGCCAGCTCAGGGGGACTAGCGGGAGGTCGAGAGCAGTTCTTC
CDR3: CASSGGLAGGREQFF

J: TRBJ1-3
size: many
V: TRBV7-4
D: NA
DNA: TGTGCCAGCATCGTCACTGGAAACACCATATATTTT
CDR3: CASIVTGNTIYF

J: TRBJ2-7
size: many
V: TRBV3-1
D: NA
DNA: TGTGCCAGCAGCCAAGCCCCCAGCTCCTACGAGCAGTACTTC
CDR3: CASSQAPSSYEQYF

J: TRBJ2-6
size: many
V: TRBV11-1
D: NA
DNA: TGTGCCAGCAGCTTGGGGACTGGGGGCTCTGGGGCCAACGTCCTGACTTTC
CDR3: CASSLGTGGSGANVLTF

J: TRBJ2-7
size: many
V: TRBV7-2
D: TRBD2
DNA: TGTGCCAGCAGCTTAGCTGAGCGGGAGCTCAGGGAGCAGTACTTC
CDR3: CASSLAERELREQYF

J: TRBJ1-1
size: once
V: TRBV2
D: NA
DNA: TGTGCCAGCAGTGAACACCCCCATCCATACGTGAACACTGAAGCTTTCTTT
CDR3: CASSEHPHPYVNTEAFF